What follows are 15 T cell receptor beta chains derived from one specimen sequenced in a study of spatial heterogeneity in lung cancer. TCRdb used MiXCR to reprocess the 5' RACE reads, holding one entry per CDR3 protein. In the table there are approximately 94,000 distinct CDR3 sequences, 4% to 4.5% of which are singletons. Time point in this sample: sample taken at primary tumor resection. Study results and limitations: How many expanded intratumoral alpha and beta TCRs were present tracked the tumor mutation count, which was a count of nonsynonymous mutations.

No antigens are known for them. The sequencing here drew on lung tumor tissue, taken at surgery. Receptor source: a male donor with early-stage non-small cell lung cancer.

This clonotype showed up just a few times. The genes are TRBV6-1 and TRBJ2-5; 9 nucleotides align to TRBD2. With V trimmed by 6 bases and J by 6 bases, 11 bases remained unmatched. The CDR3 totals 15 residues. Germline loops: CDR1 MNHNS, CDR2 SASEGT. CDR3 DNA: TGTGCCAGCAGACGATTAGCGGGGGACGCGCAGACCCAGTACTTC. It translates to CASRRLAGDAQTQYF.

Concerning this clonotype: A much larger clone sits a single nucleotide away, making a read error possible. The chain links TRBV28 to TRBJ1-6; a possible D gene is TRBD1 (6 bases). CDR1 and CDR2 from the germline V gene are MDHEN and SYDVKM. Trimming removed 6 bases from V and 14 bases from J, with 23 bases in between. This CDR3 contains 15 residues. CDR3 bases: TGTGCCAGCAGGGACTCCGGGACACGGGGGTTGACCCTCCACTTT. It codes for CASRDSGTRGLTLHF.

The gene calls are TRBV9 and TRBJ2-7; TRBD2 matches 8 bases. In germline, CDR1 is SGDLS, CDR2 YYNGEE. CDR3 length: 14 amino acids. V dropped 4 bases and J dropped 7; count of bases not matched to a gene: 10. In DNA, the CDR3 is TGTGCCAGCAGCCCGGCAGCGGGAGCTCGAGAGCAGTACTTC. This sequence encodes CASSPAAGAREQYF.

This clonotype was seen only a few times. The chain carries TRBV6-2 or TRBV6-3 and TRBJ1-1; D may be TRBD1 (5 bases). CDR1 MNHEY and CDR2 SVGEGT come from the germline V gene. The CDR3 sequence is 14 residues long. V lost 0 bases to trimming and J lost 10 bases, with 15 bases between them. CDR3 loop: CASSYSGASARAFF. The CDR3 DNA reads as TGTGCCAGCAGTTACTCAGGGGCTTCCGCGAGAGCTTTCTTT.

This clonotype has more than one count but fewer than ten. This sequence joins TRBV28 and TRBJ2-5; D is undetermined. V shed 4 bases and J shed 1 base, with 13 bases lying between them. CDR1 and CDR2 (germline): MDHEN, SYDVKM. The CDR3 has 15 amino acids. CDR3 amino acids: CASSSLRAAQETQYF. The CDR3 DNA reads TGTGCCAGCAGTTCACTTCGGGCAGCCCAAGAGACCCAGTACTTC.

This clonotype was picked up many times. The CDR3 region has the DNA TGCAGTGCTAGGCGGTGGGGGTCCTACGAGCAGTACTTC. Its translation is CSARRWGSYEQYF. The chain recombines TRBV20-1 with TRBJ2-7; D possibly uses TRBD1 or TRBD2 (5 bases each). The CDR3 contains 13 residues. CDR1 and CDR2 (germline): DFQATT, SNEGSKA (reference sequence). V was cut by 3 bases and J by 1 base, with 10 bases left in between.

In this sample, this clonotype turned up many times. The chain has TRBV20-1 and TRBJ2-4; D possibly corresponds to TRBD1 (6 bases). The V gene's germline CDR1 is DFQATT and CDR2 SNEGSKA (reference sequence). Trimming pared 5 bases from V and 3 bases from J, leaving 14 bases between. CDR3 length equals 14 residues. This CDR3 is CSAQGQFDKNIQYF. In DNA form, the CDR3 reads TGCAGTGCTCAGGGGCAGTTTGACAAAAACATTCAGTACTTC.

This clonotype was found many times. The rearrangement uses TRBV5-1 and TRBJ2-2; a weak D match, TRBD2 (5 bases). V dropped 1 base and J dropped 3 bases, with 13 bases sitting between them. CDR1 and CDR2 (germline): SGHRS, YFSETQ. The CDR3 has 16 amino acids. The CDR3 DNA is TGCGCCAGCAGCTTGTCCCCTTCGGGGTACACCGGGGAGCTGTTTTTT. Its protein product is CASSLSPSGYTGELFF.

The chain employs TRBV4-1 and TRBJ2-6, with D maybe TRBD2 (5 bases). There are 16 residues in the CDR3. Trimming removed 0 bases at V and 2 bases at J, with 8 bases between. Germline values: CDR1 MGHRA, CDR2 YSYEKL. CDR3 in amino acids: CASSQEGGTGANVLTF. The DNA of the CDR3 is TGCGCCAGCAGCCAAGAAGGAGGTACTGGGGCCAACGTCCTGACTTTC.

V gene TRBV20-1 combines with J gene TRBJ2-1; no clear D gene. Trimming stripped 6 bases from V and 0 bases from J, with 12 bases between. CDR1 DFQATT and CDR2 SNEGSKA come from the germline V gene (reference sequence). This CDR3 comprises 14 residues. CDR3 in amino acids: CSAPTMSSYNEQFF. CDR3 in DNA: TGCAGTGCACCGACAATGAGCTCCTACAATGAGCAGTTCTTC.

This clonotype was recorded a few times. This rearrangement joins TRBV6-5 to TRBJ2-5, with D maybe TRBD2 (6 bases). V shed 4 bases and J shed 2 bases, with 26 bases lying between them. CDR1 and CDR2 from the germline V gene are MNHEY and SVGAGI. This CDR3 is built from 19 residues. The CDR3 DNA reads TGTGCCAGCAGTTGGCCCTTTCCTGGGCTAGCGTATAAACAAGAGACCCAGTACTTC. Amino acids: CASSWPFPGLAYKQETQYF.

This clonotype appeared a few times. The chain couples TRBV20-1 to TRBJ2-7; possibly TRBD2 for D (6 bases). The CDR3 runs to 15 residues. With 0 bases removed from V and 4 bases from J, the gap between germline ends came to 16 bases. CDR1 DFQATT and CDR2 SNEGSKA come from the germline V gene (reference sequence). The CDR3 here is CSAREGGRQLYEQYF. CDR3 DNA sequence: TGCAGTGCTAGAGAGGGAGGCAGGCAGCTTTACGAGCAGTACTTC.

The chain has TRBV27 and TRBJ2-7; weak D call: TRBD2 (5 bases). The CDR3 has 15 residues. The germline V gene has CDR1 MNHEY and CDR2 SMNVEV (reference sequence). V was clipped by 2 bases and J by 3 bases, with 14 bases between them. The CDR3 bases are TGTGCCAGCAGTTTAACGACTCCGGCGGGCTACGAGCAGTACTTC. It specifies CASSLTTPAGYEQYF.

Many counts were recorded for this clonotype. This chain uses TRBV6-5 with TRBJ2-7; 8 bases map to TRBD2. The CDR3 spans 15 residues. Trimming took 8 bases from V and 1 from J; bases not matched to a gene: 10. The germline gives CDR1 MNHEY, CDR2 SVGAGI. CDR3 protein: CASRPLAGTSYEQYF. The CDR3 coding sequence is TGTGCCAGCCGTCCGTTAGCGGGAACTTCCTACGAGCAGTACTTC.

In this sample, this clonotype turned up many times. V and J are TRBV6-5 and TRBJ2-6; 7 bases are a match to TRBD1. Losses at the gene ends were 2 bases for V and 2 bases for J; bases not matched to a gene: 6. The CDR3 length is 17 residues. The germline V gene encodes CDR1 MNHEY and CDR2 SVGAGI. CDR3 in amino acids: CASSYPRTGPGANVLTF. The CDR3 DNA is TGTGCCAGCAGTTACCCTAGGACAGGTCCTGGGGCCAACGTCCTGACTTTC.